The clone carrying this T cell receptor beta chain has more than one count but fewer than ten. Trimming at V came to 5 bases and at J to 9 bases, leaving 10 bases not matched to a gene. CDR1 is SEHNR and CDR2 is FQNEAQ in the germline V gene (reference sequence). The CDR3 covers 14 residues. The PCR employed 60 Vbeta primers together with 13 Jbeta primers. Generated by immunoSEQ multiplex PCR, the TCRdb table keeps only in-frame clones and is missing some. The sample has 130,000 or so clones, roughly 8.3% seen once. This entry belongs to a study of cytomegalovirus exposure and HLA in healthy donors. The source is a middle-aged man in good health and CMV-seronegative. The specimen sequenced was PBMCs. The V gene is TRBV7-9, the J gene TRBJ1-5, with TRBD1 matching 7 bases. Here the CDR3 DNA reads TGTGCCAGCAGCGACCGGGACAGTATTTGGCCCCAGCATTTT. Translated, it gives CASSDRDSIWPQHF.